This entry is about one TCR beta chain. Its antigen is not yet known. No much larger clonotype is one base removed from it; base qualities were not supplied. In total, about 650 healthy bone marrow donors made up the cohort. At the time of sampling, all cohort members were nominally healthy, though unrecorded immune exposures were likely present. The donor tested CMV seropositive, placing the donor among the 310 or so seropositive members of the cohort. Every donor gave a peripheral blood sample, and the peripheral blood mononuclear cells from that sample were used for TCR beta sequencing. The Qiagen DNeasy Blood Extraction Kit was used to extract genomic DNA from the blood cell samples. To prepare the library, the immunoSEQ multiplex PCR assay was applied. The multiplex PCR relied on a mix of 60 forward primers for TCR Vbeta segments and 13 reverse primers for TCR Jbeta segments. Amplification of the CDR3 region of rearranged TCR beta genes was performed with a multiplex PCR assay on genomic DNA. On the Illumina HiSeq System, the amplified TCR beta libraries were sequenced as 87-base-pair reads. In the paper's pipeline: A later analysis counted around 72 million unique TCR beta chains across the 650 to 700 repertoires, and around 12 million of these chains were shared by at least two donors. Raw reads were error-corrected and collapsed into unique sequences with a nearest-neighbor algorithm that merged closely related sequences to remove PCR and sequencing errors. To assign V, D and J gene segments, CDR3 sequences were aligned to IMGT reference sequences. For a sequence to be retained, a match of at least six nucleotides to both a V gene segment and a J gene segment was required. Rearrangements were called productive when the CDR3 lacked stop codons and stayed in frame with V and J; all others were non-productive. Following IMGT convention, CDR3 was defined as the stretch from the second conserved V-encoded cysteine to the conserved J-encoded phenylalanine. The earlier analysis of about 590 of the donors excluded sequences that lacked an unambiguous match to a single V gene segment. An earlier analysis of several hundred of the donors called V segments functional above 56.7% productive rearrangements and segregating when the between-donor standard deviation exceeded 5%. A statistical classification framework was built to diagnose cytomegalovirus status from the catalog of TCR beta chain sequences. A later analysis assigned V and J genes by comparing TCR nucleotide sequences with IMGT/GENE-DB human TR gene sequences. In a later analysis, CDR3 sequences and most-parsimonious VDJ recombination scenarios were assigned using the TCRdist pipeline. A later analysis defined each TCR beta chain by its CDR3 amino acid sequence plus V-gene family, and excluded reads lacking a unique V-gene family. In a later analysis, nearly 600 highly shared, low-generation-probability nucleotide sequences were removed to address suspected cross-contamination and a sequencing artifact. In a later analysis, a clonal expansion index was calculated for each public chain from normalized within-repertoire ranks of inferred template counts. In a later analysis, generation probabilities were computed using a VDJ recombination model fitted to out-of-frame rearrangements, and the results were checked against IGoR. In a later analysis, hypergeometric tests were used to score TCR-TCR, TCR-HLA and TCR-CMV co-occurrence, with a repertoire-size bias correction applied to TCR pairs. To estimate false discovery rates, a later analysis permuted the HLA or CMV assignments 20 times. In a later analysis, co-occurring TCRs were grouped using DBSCAN, and TCRdist sequence similarity was added for clustering within HLA-allele-positive subsets. Co-occurrence clustering excluded repertoires with fewer than 30,000 or more than 120,000 public chains, plus five with anomalous nucleotide sharing. TCRdb's version of the immuneACCESS table is confined to in-frame rearrangements and falls short of the full clone set. An unresolved V gene accounts for under half of the shortfall where checked; the remainder is of unknown origin. Clone size and V and J calls were adopted from that table, with D and trimming inferred from the DNA. The sample yields approximately 190,000 clones; 78% were counted once. 4.5% to 7.5% of the sample comes from the top ten.

V is clipped by 2 bases and J by 6 bases, and the sequence between their germline boundaries is 16 bases long. The CDR3, from cysteine to phenylalanine, totals 15 residues. Only the CDR3 region is kept as DNA, spanning 45 bases read in frame from base 1. CDR1 and CDR2 (LGHNA, YSLEER) derive from the germline V gene. The source of the sample is a study of cytomegalovirus exposure and HLA in healthy donors (dated by TCRdb to 2017 to 2019). Study-level background: An earlier analysis of several hundred of the donors reported more than 250 Gb of sequence data and around 110 million unique TCR beta sequences from 150 million to 200 million T cells. An early release that covered about 600 HLA-typed donors contained about 300 gigabases of sequencing data and about 93 million unique TCR sequences. Of the 300 to 500 genotyped donors, 80% to 90% were placed in the genetic ancestry cluster associated with self-reported Caucasian donors. The study was designed to test whether signatures of past pathogen exposure could be identified by cataloging public T cell receptors. The T cell repertoires of 666 subjects were profiled by immunosequencing and related to cytomegalovirus serostatus. In addition to the first cohort of 666 subjects, a separate validation cohort of around 110 different subjects was used. To predict cytomegalovirus infection status, the study brought together high-throughput TCR immunosequencing, statistical association of individual TCRs with disease status, and machine learning. In a later analysis, previously published TCR beta repertoires from more than 500 donors were re-analyzed and high-resolution HLA genotyping was added so that TCR occurrence patterns could be studied. Rather than using new phenotypic data, the later analysis identified candidate immune exposures from TCR beta sequences and from how often those sequences occurred across donors. An earlier analysis of several hundred of the donors applied high-throughput TCR beta sequencing to assess whether each TCR beta V gene segment acted as functional or pseudogenic. Donor age, sex, ethnicity and CMV serostatus were collected together with the repertoire data. A later genetic analysis used genome-wide SNP genotypes for about 60% of the 666 donors, treating that subset as a discovery cohort. All discovery cohort repertoires had been generated on a single sequencing platform. Both class I and class II loci were covered by HLA typing, at four-digit resolution. Typing coverage varied by locus: roughly 629-630 donors for A, B, C, DRB1 and DQB1; more than 500 for DQA1; 600 to 610 for DPA1; approximately 470 for DPB1. Four or five DR-DQ haplotypes were handled as single units for association and clustering, since linkage in the cohort was strong. On average, 235,054 unique TCR beta nucleotide sequences were sequenced per donor among some 420 genotyped donors of the cohort, with about 17% of those sequences being non-productive.

The paper's findings and limits, for the study overall: Most TCR sequences were seen in very few donors, while some public TCRs were found in many individuals. According to a later analysis, TCR association rates differed among HLA loci, with DRB1 alleles showing the most associated TCRs and HLA-C alleles showing the fewest. In a later analysis, most CMV-associated TCR beta chains were found to appear HLA-restricted, with HLA associations seemingly driven largely by CMV exposure. HLA typing was unavailable for some donors at each locus, so association tests used only the typed subset. A later analysis associated roughly 17,000 TCR beta sequences with specific HLA alleles at a false discovery rate of 0.05. A further reported finding was that TCR beta sequences accurately predicted the HLA-A and HLA-B alleles for most subjects in the first cohort. In an earlier analysis of around 500 of the donors, most TCR beta V segments appeared in productive rearrangements about 87% or about 30% of the time, broadly matching IMGT annotations. Sequencing depth was assumed to be roughly uniform across donors in the presence/absence analyses, though that assumption may not hold. A few of the identified cytomegalovirus-associated TCR beta chains were confirmed in vitro to be specific for cytomegalovirus antigens. The earlier analysis of some 560 of the donors excluded roughly 17 rarely observed V segments, including chromosome 9 orphons, because counts were too low. An association between a missense DCLRE1C variant and V-gene and J-gene trimming of TCR beta chains was found in a later genetic analysis and replicated in an independent cohort. A later analysis found that HLA-associated TCR beta chains were more clonally expanded and had lower generation probabilities than equally common non-associated chains. The classifier was reported to diagnose cytomegalovirus status with high specificity and sensitivity in both the original cohort and the validation cohort. A total of about 150 TCR beta chains were listed by the study as associated with cytomegalovirus. Strong co-occurrence of HLA alleles, especially DR and DQ, made assigning TCR associations to individual alleles difficult. Some IMGT-functional V segments, including TRBV6-2 and TRBV6-3, could not be told apart with the 87-base-pair reads, so those segments were excluded. Linkage disequilibrium might explain the correlated functional status among segregating V segments, but an unknown experimental factor could not be excluded. For the cohort, immune exposure information was limited to CMV serostatus. Compared with the roughly 670-donor mean, donors in an Asian-associated ancestry cluster had fewer N-insertions in productive TCRs, according to a later genetic analysis. A cluster of highly shared sequence variants was judged likely to represent a technical artifact of the sequencing pipeline. The cohort was sequenced for TCR beta chains only, and without alpha or paired-chain data the features that could be detected were limited. A later analysis reported that several top co-occurrence clusters appeared linked to parvovirus B19, influenza, CMV and Epstein-Barr virus. According to the authors, the approach could potentially be generalized to other disease states and immunological phenotypes.

Rearrangement joined TRBV4-3 to TRBJ1-2, and perhaps TRBD1 as D gene, on 6 matching bases. The sequenced sample consisted of PBMCs. The TCR comes from a woman between 25 and 40 years old in good health and CMV-seropositive. The CDR3 loop reads CASSQSGHYTDGYTF. The bases are TGCGCCAGCAGCCAATCGGGACATTATACCGATGGCTACACCTTC.